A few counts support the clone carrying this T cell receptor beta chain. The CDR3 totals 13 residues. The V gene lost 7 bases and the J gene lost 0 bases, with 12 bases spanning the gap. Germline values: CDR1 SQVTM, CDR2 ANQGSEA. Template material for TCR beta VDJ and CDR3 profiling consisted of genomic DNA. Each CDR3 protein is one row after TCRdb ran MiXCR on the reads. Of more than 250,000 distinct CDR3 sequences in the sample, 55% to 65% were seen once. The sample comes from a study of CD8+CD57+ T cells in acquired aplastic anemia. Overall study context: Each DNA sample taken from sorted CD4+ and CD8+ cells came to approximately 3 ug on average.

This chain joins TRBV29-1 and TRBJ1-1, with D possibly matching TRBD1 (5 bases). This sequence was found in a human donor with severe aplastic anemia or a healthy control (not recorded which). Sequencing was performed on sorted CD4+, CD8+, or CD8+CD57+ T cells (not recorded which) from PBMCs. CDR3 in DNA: TGCAGCGAAGGGACGGGGATGAACACTGAAGCTTTCTTT. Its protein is CSEGTGMNTEAFF. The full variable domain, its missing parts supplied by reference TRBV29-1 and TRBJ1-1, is SAVISQKPSRDICQRGTSLTIQCQVDSQVTMMFWYRQQPGQSLTLIATANQGSEATYESGFVIDKFPISRPNLTFSTLTVSNMSPEDSSIYLCSEGTGMNTEAFFGQGTRLTVV.